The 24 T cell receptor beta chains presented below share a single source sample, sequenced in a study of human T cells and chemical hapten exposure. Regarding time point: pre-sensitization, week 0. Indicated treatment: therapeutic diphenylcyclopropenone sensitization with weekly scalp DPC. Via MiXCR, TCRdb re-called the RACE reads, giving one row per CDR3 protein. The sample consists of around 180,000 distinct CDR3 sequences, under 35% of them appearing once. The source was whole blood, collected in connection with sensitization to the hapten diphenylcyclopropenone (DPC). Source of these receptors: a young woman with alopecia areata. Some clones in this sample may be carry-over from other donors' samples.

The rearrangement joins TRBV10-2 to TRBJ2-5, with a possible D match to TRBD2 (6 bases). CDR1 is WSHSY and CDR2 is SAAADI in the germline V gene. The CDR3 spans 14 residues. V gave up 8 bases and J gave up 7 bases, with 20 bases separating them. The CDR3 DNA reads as TGCGCCAGCGGACTGATTAGCGGATCCGGGACCCAGTACTTC. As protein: CASGLISGSGTQYF.

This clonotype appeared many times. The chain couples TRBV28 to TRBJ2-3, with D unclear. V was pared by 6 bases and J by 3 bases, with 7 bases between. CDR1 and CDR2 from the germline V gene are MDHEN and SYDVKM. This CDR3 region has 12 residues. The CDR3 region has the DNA TGTGCCAGCAGCCTCCGTACAGATACGCAGTATTTT. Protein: CASSLRTDTQYF.

The CDR3 here is CASSYEGYEQYF. In DNA form, the CDR3 reads TGTGCCAGCAGTTACGAGGGCTACGAGCAGTACTTC. The chain combines TRBV6-2 or TRBV6-3 with TRBJ2-7; maybe TRBD2 (5 bases). The germline V and J ends were trimmed by 2 bases and 3 bases, with 5 bases remaining between them. From germline, CDR1 is MNHEY and CDR2 SVGEGT. The CDR3 runs to 12 residues.

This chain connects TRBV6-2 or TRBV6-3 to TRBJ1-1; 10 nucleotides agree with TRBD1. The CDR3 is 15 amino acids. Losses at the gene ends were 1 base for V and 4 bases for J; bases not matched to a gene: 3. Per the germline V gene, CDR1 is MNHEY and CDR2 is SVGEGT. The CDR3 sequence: CASSYWDRGGTEAFF. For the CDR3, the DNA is TGTGCCAGCAGTTACTGGGACAGGGGAGGCACTGAAGCTTTCTTT.

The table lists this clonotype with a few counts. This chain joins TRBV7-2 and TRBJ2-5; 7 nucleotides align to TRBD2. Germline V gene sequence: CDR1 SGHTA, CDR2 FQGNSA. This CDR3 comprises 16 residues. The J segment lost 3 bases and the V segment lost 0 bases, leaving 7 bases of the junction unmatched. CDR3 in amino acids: CASSLAWGRGEETQYF. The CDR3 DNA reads TGTGCCAGCAGCTTAGCGTGGGGGAGGGGCGAAGAGACCCAGTACTTC. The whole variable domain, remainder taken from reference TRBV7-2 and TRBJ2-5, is GAGVSQSPSNKVTEKGKDVELRCDPISGHTALYWYRQSLGQGLEFLIYFQGNSAPDKSGLPSDRFSAERTGGSVSTLTIQRTQQEDSAVYLCASSLAWGRGEETQYFGPGTRLLVL.

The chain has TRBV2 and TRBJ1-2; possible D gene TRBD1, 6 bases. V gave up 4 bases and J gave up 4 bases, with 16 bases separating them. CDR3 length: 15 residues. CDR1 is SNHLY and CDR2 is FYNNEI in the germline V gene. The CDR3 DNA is TGTGCCAGCAGTGCGACCGGGGCAGGGGTCTATGGCTACACCTTC. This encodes CASSATGAGVYGYTF.

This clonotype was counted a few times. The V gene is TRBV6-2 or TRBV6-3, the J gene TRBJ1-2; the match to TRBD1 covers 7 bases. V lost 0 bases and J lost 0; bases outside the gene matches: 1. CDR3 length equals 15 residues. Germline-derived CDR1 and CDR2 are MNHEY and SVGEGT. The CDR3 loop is CASSYSGQANYGYTF. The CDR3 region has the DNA TGTGCCAGCAGTTACTCCGGACAGGCTAACTATGGCTACACCTTC.

This CDR3 reads CASSRTGVNSPLHF. For the CDR3, the DNA is TGTGCCAGCTCGAGGACAGGGGTGAATTCACCCCTCCACTTT. The V gene is TRBV18, the J gene TRBJ1-6, with 9 bases matching TRBD1. Germline CDR1 is KGHSH and CDR2 is LQKENI. CDR3 length: 14 residues. Trimming took 6 bases from V and 7 from J; bases not matched to a gene: 4.

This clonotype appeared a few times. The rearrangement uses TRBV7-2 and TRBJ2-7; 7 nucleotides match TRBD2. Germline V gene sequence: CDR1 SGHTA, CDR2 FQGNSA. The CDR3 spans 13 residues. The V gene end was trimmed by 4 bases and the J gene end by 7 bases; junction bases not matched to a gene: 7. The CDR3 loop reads CASSSSFGGEQYF. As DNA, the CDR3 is TGTGCCAGCAGCTCGTCTTTCGGGGGGGAGCAGTACTTC. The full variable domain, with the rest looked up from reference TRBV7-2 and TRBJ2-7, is GAGVSQSPSNKVTEKGKDVELRCDPISGHTALYWYRQSLGQGLEFLIYFQGNSAPDKSGLPSDRFSAERTGGSVSTLTIQRTQQEDSAVYLCASSSSFGGEQYFGPGTRLTVT.

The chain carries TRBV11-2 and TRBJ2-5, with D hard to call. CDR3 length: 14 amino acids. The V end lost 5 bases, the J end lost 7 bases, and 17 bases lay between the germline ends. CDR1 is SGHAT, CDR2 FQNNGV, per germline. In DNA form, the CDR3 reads TGTGCCAGCAGCCCTGGACCGATTGAAGGGACCCAGTACTTC. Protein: CASSPGPIEGTQYF.

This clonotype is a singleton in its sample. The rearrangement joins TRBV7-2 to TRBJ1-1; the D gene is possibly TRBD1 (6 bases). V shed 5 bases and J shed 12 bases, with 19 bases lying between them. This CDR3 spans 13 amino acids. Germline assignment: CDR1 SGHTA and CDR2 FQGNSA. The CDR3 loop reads CASSTRQDSRTFF. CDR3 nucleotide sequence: TGTGCCAGCAGCACCCGACAGGACAGTCGGACTTTCTTT.

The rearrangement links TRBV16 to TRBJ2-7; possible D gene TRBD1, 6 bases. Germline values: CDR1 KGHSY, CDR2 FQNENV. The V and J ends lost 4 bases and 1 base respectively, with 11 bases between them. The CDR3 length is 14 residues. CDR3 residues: CASSRTALSYEQYF. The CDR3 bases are TGTGCCAGCAGCCGGACAGCTCTATCCTACGAGCAGTACTTC. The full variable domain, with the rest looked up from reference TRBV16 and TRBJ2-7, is GEEVAQTPKHLVRGEGQKAKLYCAPIKGHSYVFWYQQVLKNEFKFLISFQNENVFDETGMPKERFSAKCLPNSPCSLEIQATKLEDSAVYFCASSRTALSYEQYFGPGTRLTVT.

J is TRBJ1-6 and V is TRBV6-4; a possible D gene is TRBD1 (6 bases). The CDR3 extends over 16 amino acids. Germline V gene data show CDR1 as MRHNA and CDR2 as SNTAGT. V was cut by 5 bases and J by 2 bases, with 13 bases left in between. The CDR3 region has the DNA TGTGCCAGCAGTCGGGACGGGGGGCCCTATAATTCACCCCTCCACTTT. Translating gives CASSRDGGPYNSPLHF.

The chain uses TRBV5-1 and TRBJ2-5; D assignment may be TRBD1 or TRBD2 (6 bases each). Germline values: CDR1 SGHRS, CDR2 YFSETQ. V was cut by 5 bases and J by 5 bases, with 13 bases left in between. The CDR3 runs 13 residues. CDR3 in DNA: TGCGCCAGCAGGGAGGGGGACCGGGAGACCCAGTACTTC. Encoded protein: CASREGDRETQYF.

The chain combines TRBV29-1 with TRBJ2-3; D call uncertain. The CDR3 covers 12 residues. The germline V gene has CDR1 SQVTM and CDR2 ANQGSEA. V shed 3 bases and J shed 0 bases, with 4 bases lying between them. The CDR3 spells CSVDPSTDTQYF. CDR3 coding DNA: TGCAGCGTTGACCCTAGCACAGATACGCAGTATTTT.

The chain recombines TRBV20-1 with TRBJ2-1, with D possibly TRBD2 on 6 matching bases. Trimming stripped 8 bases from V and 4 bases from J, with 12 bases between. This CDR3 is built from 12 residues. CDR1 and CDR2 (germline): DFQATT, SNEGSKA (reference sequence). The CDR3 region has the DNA TGCAGTAAGGCTAGCGAGTACAATGAGCAGTTCTTC. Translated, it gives CSKASEYNEQFF.

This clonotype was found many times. CDR3 protein: CASRSSGLGVYEQYF. The DNA for the CDR3 is TGTGCCAGCAGATCCTCGGGCCTGGGGGTATACGAGCAGTACTTC. The chain has TRBV28 and TRBJ2-7; D may match TRBD1 or TRBD2 (5 bases each). Between the trimmed V and J ends, which lost 6 bases and 4 bases, there was a span of 19 bases. The CDR3 is 15 amino acids. The germline gives CDR1 MDHEN, CDR2 SYDVKM.

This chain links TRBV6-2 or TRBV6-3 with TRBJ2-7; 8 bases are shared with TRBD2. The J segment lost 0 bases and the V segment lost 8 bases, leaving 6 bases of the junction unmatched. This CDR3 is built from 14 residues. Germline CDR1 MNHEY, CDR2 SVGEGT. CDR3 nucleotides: TGTGCCAGCGCCTGGAGCGGGGGCTCCTACGAGCAGTACTTC. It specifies CASAWSGGSYEQYF.

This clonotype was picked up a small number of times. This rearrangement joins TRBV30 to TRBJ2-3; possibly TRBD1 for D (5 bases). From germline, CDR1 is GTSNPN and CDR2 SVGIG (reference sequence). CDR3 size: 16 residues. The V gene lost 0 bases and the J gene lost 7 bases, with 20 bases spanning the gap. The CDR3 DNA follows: TGTGCCTGGAGTGTACCTGGACACAAAGGGGCAAATACGCAGTATTTT. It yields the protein CAWSVPGHKGANTQYF. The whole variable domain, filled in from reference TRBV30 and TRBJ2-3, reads SQTIHQWPATLVQPVGSPLSLECTVEGTSNPNLYWYRQAAGRGLQLLFYSVGIGQISSEVPQNLSASRPQDRQFILSSKKLLLSDSGFYLCAWSVPGHKGANTQYFGPGTRLTVL.

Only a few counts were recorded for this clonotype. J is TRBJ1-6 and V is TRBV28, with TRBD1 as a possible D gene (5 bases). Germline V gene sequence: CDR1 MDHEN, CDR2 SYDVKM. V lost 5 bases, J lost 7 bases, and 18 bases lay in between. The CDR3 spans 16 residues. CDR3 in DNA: TGTGCCAGCAGTATACACGGGGGGGGGATGAATTCACCCCTCCACTTT. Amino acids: CASSIHGGGMNSPLHF.

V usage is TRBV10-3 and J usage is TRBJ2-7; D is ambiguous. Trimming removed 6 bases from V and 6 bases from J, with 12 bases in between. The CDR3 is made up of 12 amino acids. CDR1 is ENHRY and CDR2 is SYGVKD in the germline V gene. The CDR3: CAIRRMGSEQYF. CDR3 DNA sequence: TGTGCCATCAGGCGAATGGGATCCGAGCAGTACTTC.

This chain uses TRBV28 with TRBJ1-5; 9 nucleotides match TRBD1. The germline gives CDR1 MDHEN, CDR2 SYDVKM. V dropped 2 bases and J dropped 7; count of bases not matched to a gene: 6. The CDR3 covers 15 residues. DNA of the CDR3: TGTGCCAGCAGTTTAGCACAGGGGGCAAGGCAGCCCCAGCATTTT. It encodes CASSLAQGARQPQHF.

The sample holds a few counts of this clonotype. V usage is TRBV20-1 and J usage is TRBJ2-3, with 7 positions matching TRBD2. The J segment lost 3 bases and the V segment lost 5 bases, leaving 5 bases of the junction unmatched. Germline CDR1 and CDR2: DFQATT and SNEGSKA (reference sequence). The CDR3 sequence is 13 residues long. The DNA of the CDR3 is TGCAGTGCTCCGCGGGGGAGTACAGATACGCAGTATTTT. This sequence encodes CSAPRGSTDTQYF.

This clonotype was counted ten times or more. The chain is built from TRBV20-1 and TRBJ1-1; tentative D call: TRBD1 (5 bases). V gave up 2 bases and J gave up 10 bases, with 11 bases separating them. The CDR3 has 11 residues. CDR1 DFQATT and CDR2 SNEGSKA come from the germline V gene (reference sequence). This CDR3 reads CSARFAGGAFF. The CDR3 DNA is TGCAGTGCTAGATTCGCCGGGGGAGCTTTCTTT.